Sequencing of this T cell receptor beta chain was carried out in a study of OX40 agonist ivuxolimab in advanced cancers. The wider study: Patients took ivuxolimab, an agonistic anti-OX40 (CD134) antibody.

Trimming removed 7 bases at V and 5 bases at J, with 17 bases between. Per the germline V gene, CDR1 is MNHEY and CDR2 is SMNVEV (reference sequence). The CDR3 contains 15 residues. Generated by immunoSEQ multiplex PCR, the TCRdb table keeps only in-frame clones and is missing some. The sample includes approximately 100,000 clones, roughly 88% of them seen just once. Sequenced here: CD4+ or CD8+ T cells sorted from blood, sampled in a trial of the OX40 agonist ivuxolimab. The V and J genes are TRBV27 and TRBJ2-2, with D possibly called TRBD1 or TRBD2 (6 bases each). The receptor was isolated from an adult with an advanced solid tumor such as melanoma, head and neck, liver or kidney cancer. This CDR3 is CASTMGTGRTGELFF. In DNA form, the CDR3 reads TGTGCCAGCACCATGGGTACAGGGAGGACCGGGGAGCTGTTTTTT.